The 14 T cell receptor beta chains presented below share a single source sample, sequenced in a study of blood T cell repertoires in COVID-19. Using immunoSEQ multiplex PCR, the repertoire was profiled, and TCRdb retains in-frame clones only, with some absent. The table lists over 200,000 clones, about 88% of them singletons. The specimen sequenced was peripheral blood. These receptors all come from a man aged 55-75 years who had recovered from COVID-19.

V usage is TRBV12-3 or TRBV12-4 and J usage is TRBJ1-2; D uncertain. V lost 7 bases, J lost 2 bases, and 5 bases lay in between. This CDR3 spans 11 amino acids. The CDR3 protein is CASMQNYGYTF. The CDR3 coding sequence is TGTGCCAGCATGCAGAACTATGGCTACACCTTC.

The sample holds one count of this clone. One end of the junction varies from germline; a read error may be responsible. This chain uses TRBV3-1 (or the pseudogene TRBV3-2) with TRBJ2-7; the match to TRBD2 covers 9 bases. CDR3 size: 13 residues. Germline loops: CDR1 LGHDT, CDR2 YNNKEL (reference sequence). This CDR3 is CASSQALSGGLRF. In nucleotides, the CDR3 is TGTGCCAGCAGCCAAGCCCTCAGCGGGGGGCTCCGATTC.

The chain combines TRBV19 with TRBJ1-5, with 9 bases matching TRBD1. Germline trimming cut 7 bases from V and 7 bases from J; bases unmatched to any gene: 11. The CDR3 is 15 residues long. CDR1 is LNHDA, CDR2 SQIVND, per germline (reference sequence). As DNA, the CDR3 is TGTGCCAGTACCTTTACCGGGACAGGGAGACAGCCCCAGCATTTT. Protein sequence: CASTFTGTGRQPQHF.

V and J are TRBV19 and TRBJ2-3; TRBD1 matches 8 bases. The CDR3 totals 15 residues. V lost 5 bases, J lost 6 bases, and 10 bases stayed unmatched. CDR1 is LNHDA and CDR2 is SQIVND in the germline V gene (reference sequence). CDR3 DNA: TGTGCCAGTAGTGTCCGGACAGGGAAAAGGGATACGCAGTATTTT. Encoded protein: CASSVRTGKRDTQYF.

This chain links TRBV5-1 with TRBJ2-7, with a possible D match to TRBD2 (6 bases). Germline lookup yields CDR1 SGHRS and CDR2 YFSETQ. CDR3 length: 15 residues. Deletions cut 1 base from V and 5 bases from J, with 16 bases between. The DNA of the CDR3 is TGCGCCAGCAGCTTGTATGGGGCGTCGGGGGACGAGCAGTACTTC. Residues: CASSLYGASGDEQYF.

The J gene is TRBJ2-7, the V gene TRBV9; D call uncertain. V lost 4 bases to trimming and J lost 1 base, with 6 bases between them. The germline V gene has CDR1 SGDLS and CDR2 YYNGEE. This CDR3 region has 12 residues. The CDR3 nucleotides are TGTGCCAGCAGCTCCCCATCCTACGAGCAGTACTTC. Its translation is CASSSPSYEQYF.

The CDR3 DNA reads TGTGCCTGGAGTGGGACAGGGCGGGGCTACACCTTC. As protein: CAWSGTGRGYTF. The chain couples TRBV30 to TRBJ1-2; 8 bases match TRBD1. Germline CDR1 is GTSNPN and CDR2 is SVGIG (reference sequence). V lost 1 base, J lost 8 bases, and 3 bases stayed unmatched. The CDR3 has 12 amino acids.

The chain links TRBV4-1 to TRBJ1-5, with 8 bases fitting TRBD1. Germline loops: CDR1 MGHRA, CDR2 YSYEKL. The ends lost 4 bases at V and 5 bases at J; junction bases unmatched: 7. The CDR3 extends over 15 amino acids. CDR3 region: CASSPLYRGDQPQHF. In DNA form, the CDR3 reads TGCGCCAGCAGCCCTCTCTACAGGGGGGATCAGCCCCAGCATTTT.

This clone has just one count. This chain connects TRBV7-9 to TRBJ2-7, with D tentatively TRBD1 (7 bases). The germline V and J ends were trimmed by 3 bases and 2 bases, with 11 bases remaining between them. CDR1 and CDR2 (germline): SEHNR, FQNEAQ (reference sequence). This CDR3 has 14 amino acids. CDR3 protein: CASSFAGQPYEQYF. In DNA form, the CDR3 reads TGTGCCAGCAGCTTCGCGGGACAGCCCTACGAGCAGTACTTC.

The chain uses TRBV24-1 and TRBJ2-5; a weak D match, TRBD1 (5 bases). Germline values: CDR1 KGHDR, CDR2 SFDVKD. This CDR3 is built from 15 residues. V dropped 2 bases and J dropped 5 bases, with 14 bases sitting between them. As DNA, the CDR3 is TGTGCCACCAGTGATTCATCCAGGGTACCCGAGACCCAGTACTTC. This codes for CATSDSSRVPETQYF.

V usage is TRBV19 and J usage is TRBJ1-1; D not certain. Trimming removed 0 bases at V and 1 base at J, with 6 bases between. The CDR3 loop spans 14 amino acids. Per the germline V gene, CDR1 is LNHDA and CDR2 is SQIVND (reference sequence). The DNA of the CDR3 is TGTGCCAGTAGTATAGAAGGGAGGAACACTGAAGCTTTCTTT. Its protein product is CASSIEGRNTEAFF. Full variable domain (rest looked up from reference TRBV19 and TRBJ1-1): DGGITQSPKYLFRKEGQNVTLSCEQNLNHDAMYWYRQDPGQGLRLIYYSQIVNDFQKGDIAEGYSVSREKKESFPLTVTSAQKNPTAFYLCASSIEGRNTEAFFGQGTRLTVV.

The chain uses TRBV20-1 and TRBJ2-3; D call uncertain. Between the trimmed V and J ends, which lost 2 bases and 13 bases, there was a span of 10 bases. Germline V gene lookup returns CDR1 DFQATT and CDR2 SNEGSKA (reference sequence). This CDR3 comprises 10 residues. Written as DNA, the CDR3 is TGCAGTGCTAGACTAGGATGGGAGTATTTT. Translating it yields CSARLGWEYF.

This clone was seen only once. The rearrangement uses TRBV6-1 and TRBJ1-2; no clear D. The germline CDR1 and CDR2 sequences are MNHNS and SASEGT. The CDR3 consists of 16 residues. V lost 2 bases to trimming and J lost 4 bases, with 17 bases between them. This CDR3 is CASSEWGGRRTYGYTF. The DNA of the CDR3 is TGTGCCAGCAGTGAATGGGGAGGTAGGCGGACCTATGGCTACACCTTC.

The CDR3 DNA follows: TGTGCCAGCAGTGCCCCGGGTTCGAATAATTCACCCCTCCACTTT. It is translated as CASSAPGSNNSPLHF. The chain has TRBV2 and TRBJ1-6, with no clear D. With 4 bases removed from V and 5 bases from J, the gap between germline ends came to 12 bases. Germline V gene data show CDR1 as SNHLY and CDR2 as FYNNEI. This CDR3 is built from 15 residues.